One and the same sample provided the 20 T cell receptor beta chains below, sequenced in a study of technical replicates of blood from several donors. The assay was immunoSEQ multiplex PCR, and TCRdb's table has in-frame clones only and misses some. The repertoire has more than 65,000 clones, around 97% of them found once; the top ten carry more than 0.25%. Specimen: T cells isolated from PBMCs. Source of these receptors: a human donor in good health.

The V and J genes are TRBV4-1 and TRBJ1-2; possibly TRBD1 for D (6 bases). Germline lookup yields CDR1 MGHRA and CDR2 YSYEKL. The V end was cut by 0 bases, the J end by 7 bases, with 18 bases between. This CDR3 is 16 amino acids long. In DNA, the CDR3 is TGCGCCAGCAGCCAAGATCTTCTATTCCGGGGGGCTGGCTACACCTTC. This encodes CASSQDLLFRGAGYTF.

The table lists this clone with a count of one. The chain employs TRBV5-4 and TRBJ1-2; the D gene is possibly TRBD1 (6 bases). This CDR3 has 12 residues. Trimming left V 6 bases short and J 2 bases short, with 8 bases between. Germline V gene data show CDR1 as SGHNT and CDR2 as YYREEE (reference sequence). The CDR3 spells CASTTGNYGYTF. The CDR3 coding sequence is TGTGCCAGCACGACAGGCAACTATGGCTACACCTTC.

V and J are TRBV28 and TRBJ1-2, with TRBD1 matching over 12 bases. The V gene end was trimmed by 6 bases and the J gene end by 3 bases; junction bases not matched to a gene: 20. CDR1 is MDHEN and CDR2 is SYDVKM in the germline V gene. The CDR3 totals 20 residues. CDR3 residues: CASSGGVLGQGASLHYGYTF. The CDR3 region has the DNA TGTGCCAGCAGCGGGGGGGTTTTGGGACAGGGGGCCAGCCTACACTATGGCTACACCTTC.

The gene calls are TRBV5-1 and TRBJ2-5; the match to TRBD1 covers 7 bases. The CDR3 runs to 15 residues. The germline gives CDR1 SGHRS, CDR2 YFSETQ. Trimming at V came to 1 base and at J to 4 bases, leaving 7 bases not matched to a gene. The CDR3 DNA sequence: TGCGCCAGCAGCTTGAACCCAGGGGGAGTAGAGACCCAGTACTTC. This sequence encodes CASSLNPGGVETQYF.

The chain carries TRBV30 and TRBJ1-4, with no clear D. Trimming left V 0 bases short and J 1 base short, with 9 bases between. Germline V gene lookup returns CDR1 GTSNPN and CDR2 SVGIG (reference sequence). This CDR3 has 15 residues. The CDR3 sequence is CAWSVGRKTNEKLFF. In nucleotides, the CDR3 is TGTGCCTGGAGTGTGGGCCGGAAAACTAATGAAAAACTGTTTTTT. Drawing the rest from reference TRBV30 and TRBJ1-4, the complete variable domain is SQTIHQWPATLVQPVGSPLSLECTVEGTSNPNLYWYRQAAGRGLQLLFYSVGIGQISSEVPQNLSASRPQDRQFILSSKKLLLSDSGFYLCAWSVGRKTNEKLFFGSGTQLSVL.

This sequence joins TRBV5-1 and TRBJ2-3; D not resolved. The CDR3 has 15 amino acids. Trimming cost V 2 bases and J 2 bases, with 12 bases left between them. The germline gives CDR1 SGHRS, CDR2 YFSETQ. CDR3 sequence: CASSLNVRNTDTQYF. The DNA of the CDR3 is TGCGCCAGCAGCTTAAATGTCAGAAACACAGATACGCAGTATTTT.

V and J are TRBV7-9 and TRBJ1-1; D not resolved. Per the germline V gene, CDR1 is SEHNR and CDR2 is FQNEAQ (reference sequence). There are 15 residues in the CDR3. V was clipped by 0 bases and J by 5 bases, with 13 bases between them. The CDR3 spells CASSLALIKKTEAFF. DNA of the CDR3: TGTGCCAGCAGCTTAGCGCTAATTAAGAAAACTGAAGCTTTCTTT.

The gene calls are TRBV7-9 and TRBJ2-7, with TRBD2 matching over 10 bases. This CDR3 contains 16 residues. The ends lost 1 base at V and 0 bases at J; junction bases unmatched: 3. The germline V gene encodes CDR1 SEHNR and CDR2 FQNEAQ (reference sequence). CDR3 loop: CASSLGASGSSYEQYF. Here the CDR3 DNA reads TGTGCCAGCAGCTTAGGTGCTAGCGGGAGCTCCTACGAGCAGTACTTC.

The chain links TRBV19 to TRBJ1-2; TRBD1 matches at 9 bases. This CDR3 has 13 amino acids. CDR1 is LNHDA, CDR2 SQIVND, per germline (reference sequence). V was pared by 8 bases and J by 6 bases, with 7 bases of the junction left unmatched. The CDR3 region has the DNA TGTGCCAGTTCGGAACAGGGGGCGGATGGCTACACCTTC. This translates into CASSEQGADGYTF.

The table lists this clone with a few counts. The chain employs TRBV19 and TRBJ1-5; the D is unclear. Germline V gene sequence: CDR1 LNHDA, CDR2 SQIVND (reference sequence). Trimming shortened V by 1 base and J by 3 bases, and 10 bases separated the two germline ends. The CDR3 extends over 15 amino acids. This CDR3 reads CASSIGRSNNQPQHF. CDR3 nucleotide sequence: TGTGCCAGTAGTATAGGGAGGAGTAACAATCAGCCCCAGCATTTT.

The chain carries TRBV13 and TRBJ2-3; D is unclear. Trimming removed 4 bases from V and 9 bases from J, with 14 bases in between. Germline V gene data show CDR1 as PRHDT and CDR2 as FYEKMQ (reference sequence). The CDR3 is 13 residues long. For the CDR3, the DNA is TGTGCCAGCAGCTCCTTATCTGGAGTGACGCAGTATTTT. Its protein product is CASSSLSGVTQYF. The whole variable domain, remainder taken from reference TRBV13 and TRBJ2-3, is AAGVIQSPRHLIKEKRETATLKCYPIPRHDTVYWYQQGPGQDPQFLISFYEKMQSDKGSIPDRFSAQQFSDYHSELNMSSLELGDSALYFCASSSLSGVTQYFGPGTRLTVL.

V and J are TRBV28 and TRBJ1-5; TRBD1 aligns across 8 bases. V lost 5 bases to trimming and J lost 5 bases; unmatched junction nucleotides: 8. Per the germline V gene, CDR1 is MDHEN and CDR2 is SYDVKM. CDR3 size: 15 residues. The CDR3 here is CASSLTGDVYQPQHF. The CDR3 nucleotides are TGTGCCAGCAGTCTGACAGGGGATGTGTATCAGCCCCAGCATTTT.

J is TRBJ2-1 and V is TRBV11-2; D is unclear. Germline assignment: CDR1 SGHAT and CDR2 FQNNGV. The V end was cut by 5 bases, the J end by 6 bases, with 11 bases between. The length of the CDR3 is 13 residues. CDR3 sequence: CASSVLNPNEQFF. CDR3 nucleotides: TGTGCCAGCAGCGTCCTAAACCCCAATGAGCAGTTCTTC.

The V call is TRBV10-2, the J call TRBJ2-4; D is perhaps TRBD2 (6 bases). Germline V gene lookup returns CDR1 WSHSY and CDR2 SAAADI. V shed 2 bases and J shed 3 bases, with 8 bases lying between them. The CDR3 is 14 residues long. The CDR3 region has the DNA TGCGCCAGCAGTGAGATGGGGGGCAAAAACATTCAGTACTTC. Its protein is CASSEMGGKNIQYF.

Concerning this clone: Sequence at one end of the junction differs from germline and may be a read error. The rearrangement links TRBV6-6 to TRBJ1-2, with 9 positions matching TRBD1. Germline V gives CDR1 MNHNY, CDR2 SVGAGI (reference sequence). The CDR3 has 14 amino acids. Here the CDR3 reads CASSKSGTGLGPLF. DNA of the CDR3: TGTGCCAGCAGTAAATCCGGGACAGGGTTAGGACCCCTCTTC.

V is TRBV28 and J is TRBJ1-4; 9 bases fit TRBD1. This CDR3 is 16 amino acids long. The germline gives CDR1 MDHEN, CDR2 SYDVKM. V lost 9 bases and J lost 5; bases outside the gene matches: 13. DNA for the CDR3: TGTGCCAGTCAGAGTTGGGACAGGGCTGAGAATGAAAAACTGTTTTTT. Translated: CASQSWDRAENEKLFF.

This chain connects TRBV7-2 to TRBJ2-1, with TRBD2 identical over 14 bases. V lost 7 bases and J lost 8; bases outside the gene matches: 10. Germline assignment: CDR1 SGHTA and CDR2 FQGNSA. CDR3 length: 16 amino acids. CDR3 in amino acids: CASNTGTSGSRYEQFF. The CDR3 DNA reads as TGTGCCAGCAACACCGGGACTAGCGGGAGTAGGTATGAGCAGTTCTTC.

The table lists this clone with a count of one. The chain links TRBV7-2 to TRBJ2-2, with a possible D match to TRBD1 (5 bases). The germline gives CDR1 SGHTA, CDR2 FQGNSA. This CDR3 comprises 16 residues. V was clipped by 2 bases and J by 5 bases, with 15 bases between them. As DNA, the CDR3 is TGTGCCAGCAGCTTAACTTCTGACAGAACTACCGGGGAGCTGTTTTTT. Its protein is CASSLTSDRTTGELFF.

The chain couples TRBV6-6 to TRBJ2-5, with 10 bases lining up with TRBD2. Germline-derived CDR1 and CDR2 are MNHNY and SVGAGI (reference sequence). This CDR3 has 15 amino acids. Losses at the gene ends were 4 bases for V and 2 bases for J; bases not matched to a gene: 4. CDR3 region: CASSLGLALQETQYF. DNA of the CDR3: TGTGCCAGCAGTTTGGGACTAGCGCTACAAGAGACCCAGTACTTC.

The V and J genes are TRBV6-1 and TRBJ2-5; 9 nucleotides match TRBD1. V shed 6 bases, J shed 4 bases, and the junction held 9 bases outside the gene matches. CDR1 and CDR2 (germline): MNHNS, SASEGT. The CDR3 covers 15 residues. The CDR3 DNA follows: TGTGCCAGCAGCTATGAACAGGGGGCGAGAGAGACCCAGTACTTC. This codes for CASSYEQGARETQYF.